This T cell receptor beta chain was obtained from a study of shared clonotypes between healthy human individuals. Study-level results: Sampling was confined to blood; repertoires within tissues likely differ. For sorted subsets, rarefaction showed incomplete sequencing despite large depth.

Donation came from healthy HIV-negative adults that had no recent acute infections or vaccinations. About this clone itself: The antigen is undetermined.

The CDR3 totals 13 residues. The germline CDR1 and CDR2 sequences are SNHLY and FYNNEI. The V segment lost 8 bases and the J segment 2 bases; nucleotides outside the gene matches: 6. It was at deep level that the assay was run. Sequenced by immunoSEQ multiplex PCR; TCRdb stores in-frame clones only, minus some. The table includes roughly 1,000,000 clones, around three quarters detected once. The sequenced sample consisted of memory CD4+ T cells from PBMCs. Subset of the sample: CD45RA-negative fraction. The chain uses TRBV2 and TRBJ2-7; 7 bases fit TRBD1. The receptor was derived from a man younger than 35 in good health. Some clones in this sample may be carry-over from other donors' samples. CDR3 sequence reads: CASGPTGAYEQYF. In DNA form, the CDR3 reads TGTGCCAGCGGCCCCACAGGGGCCTACGAGCAGTACTTC.